This T cell receptor (beta chain) appears in the sequencing data of a study of spatial heterogeneity in lung cancer. Study-level points and caveats: For expanded intratumoral alpha and beta TCRs, counts tracked tumor mutation counts.

This CDR3 region has 17 residues. V was pared by 6 bases and J by 5 bases, with 11 bases of the junction left unmatched. One entry per CDR3 protein results from TCRdb running MiXCR on the 5' RACE reads. The table has around 820 distinct CDR3 sequences, about 9.3% seen once. This clonotype is labeled as medium-sized. Its antigen is unidentified. Noted time point: sample taken at primary tumor resection. The input for sequencing was lung tumor tissue, taken at surgery. V gene TRBV12-3 or TRBV12-4 combines with J gene TRBJ2-5, with 14 bases lining up with TRBD2. The TCR originated in a male donor with early-stage non-small cell lung cancer. The CDR3 sequence: CASSLGLAGAVVETQYF. CDR3 DNA: TGTGCCAGCAGCCTGGGACTAGCGGGAGCGGTAGTGGAGACCCAGTACTTC.